Shown below are 10 T cell receptor beta chains from a single sample sequenced in a study of blood T cell repertoires in COVID-19. Assay: immunoSEQ multiplex PCR; the TCRdb copy retains only in-frame clones and omits some. The sample consists of 300,000 to 400,000 clones, roughly 89% of them appearing once. Source material: PBMCs or T cells enriched from blood (not recorded which). These receptors all stem from a man between 60 and 75 years old who had recovered from COVID-19.

This chain joins TRBV25-1 and TRBJ1-5, with D tentatively TRBD1 (5 bases). Germline V lookup: CDR1 MGHDK, CDR2 SYGVNS. Trimming left V 10 bases short and J 0 bases short, with 22 bases between. This CDR3 contains 17 residues. The CDR3 loop is CAKTDGREGYSNQPQHF. The DNA for the CDR3 is TGTGCCAAGACCGACGGTAGGGAGGGGTATAGCAATCAGCCCCAGCATTTT.

This chain joins TRBV4-3 and TRBJ2-5; perhaps TRBD2 as D (7 bases). The CDR3 sequence is 15 residues long. The germline CDR1 and CDR2 sequences are LGHNA and YSLEER. Trimming stripped 0 bases from V and 3 bases from J, with 11 bases between. The CDR3 sequence: CASSQEWGGEETQYF. CDR3 bases: TGCGCCAGCAGCCAAGAGTGGGGGGGCGAAGAGACCCAGTACTTC.

The rearrangement joins TRBV6-5 to TRBJ1-6; D remains ambiguous. Germline V lookup: CDR1 MNHEY, CDR2 SVGAGI. The length of the CDR3 is 13 residues. Trimming removed 6 bases at V and 8 bases at J, with 11 bases between. CDR3 amino acids: CASSNWEDSPLHF. CDR3 nucleotides: TGTGCCAGCAGCAACTGGGAGGATTCACCCCTCCACTTT.

This chain joins TRBV9 and TRBJ1-1, with a possible D match to TRBD1 (6 bases). In germline, CDR1 is SGDLS, CDR2 YYNGEE. The CDR3 sequence is 16 residues long. The V gene lost 2 bases and the J gene lost 1 base, with 15 bases spanning the gap. The CDR3 protein is CASSVSQGQPNTEAFF. In nucleotides, the CDR3 is TGTGCCAGCAGCGTTTCTCAGGGGCAACCGAACACTGAAGCTTTCTTT.

This rearrangement joins TRBV2 to TRBJ1-6; D remains unclear. The CDR3 extends over 16 amino acids. V was shortened by 3 bases and J by 4 bases, with 13 bases between the two germline ends. From germline, CDR1 is SNHLY and CDR2 FYNNEI. The CDR3 sequence is CASSENGPMYNSPLHF. CDR3 nucleotide sequence: TGTGCCAGCAGTGAGAATGGGCCGATGTATAATTCACCCCTCCACTTT.

This rearrangement joins TRBV5-6 to TRBJ2-5; possible D gene TRBD2, 5 bases. The CDR3 length is 15 residues. Germline CDR1 is SGHDT and CDR2 is YYEEEE. V lost 6 bases to trimming and J lost 4 bases, with 19 bases between them. Here the CDR3 reads CASTPRMAGLETQYF. CDR3 bases: TGTGCCAGCACCCCCCGGATGGCGGGCCTAGAGACCCAGTACTTC.

The V and J genes are TRBV19 and TRBJ1-3; no reliable D call. CDR1 LNHDA and CDR2 SQIVND come from the germline V gene (reference sequence). V gave up 5 bases and J gave up 0 bases, with 8 bases separating them. The CDR3 is 14 amino acids. Here the CDR3 DNA reads TGTGCCAGTAGTCCACAAAGCTCTGGAAACACCATATATTTT. It codes for CASSPQSSGNTIYF.

This chain joins TRBV12-3 or TRBV12-4 and TRBJ2-7; D possibly corresponds to TRBD1 (5 bases). The CDR3 has 13 amino acids. V dropped 6 bases and J dropped 2 bases, with 11 bases sitting between them. CDR3 in amino acids: CASSTGHPYEQYF. The CDR3 region has the DNA TGTGCCAGCAGCACCGGACATCCCTACGAGCAGTACTTC.

This clone was seen only a few times. The V and J genes are TRBV7-9 and TRBJ1-4; 8 bases match TRBD1. V lost 3 bases to trimming and J lost 8 bases; unmatched junction nucleotides: 11. Germline V gives CDR1 SEHNR, CDR2 FQNEAQ (reference sequence). CDR3 length equals 16 residues. CDR3 DNA sequence: TGTGCCAGCAGCTTGGCGACAGGGGCCTATAGGGAAAAACTGTTTTTT. It yields the protein CASSLATGAYREKLFF.

The rearrangement uses TRBV9 and TRBJ2-5, with D possibly matching TRBD1 (6 bases). From germline, CDR1 is SGDLS and CDR2 YYNGEE. V lost 3 bases and J 4 bases, leaving 13 bases between the germline ends. This CDR3 spans 14 amino acids. In DNA, the CDR3 is TGTGCCAGCAGCGAGAGGACAGCAACAGAGACCCAGTACTTC. Translating gives CASSERTATETQYF.